The 29 T cell receptor beta chains presented below share a single source sample, sequenced in a study of control samples from healthy donors and cancer patients (dated by TCRdb to about 2020). Receptor amplification or capture employed the immunoSEQ multiplex PCR assay. The table comes from immuneACCESS by way of TCRdb, which keeps in-frame sequences with V and J called. Part of the clones is missing from these tables; in studies checked, under half for an unresolved V gene and the rest for unknown reasons. For this sample the table gives 120,000 or so clones, of which roughly 87% were detected only once. The ten top clones hold around 2% of the sample. Sequenced sample: blood. The source is a young man in good health.

V usage is TRBV9 and J usage is TRBJ1-1, with a possible D match to TRBD1 (6 bases). Germline loops: CDR1 SGDLS, CDR2 YYNGEE. This CDR3 is built from 15 residues. V was pared by 3 bases and J by 4 bases, with 16 bases between. The CDR3 spells CASSETGRGGTEAFF. The CDR3 coding sequence is TGTGCCAGCAGCGAAACCGGCAGGGGTGGCACTGAAGCTTTCTTT.

This clone came up a few times. This chain links TRBV6-4 with TRBJ2-6, with a weak D call TRBD2 (6 bases). The V gene lost 6 bases and the J gene lost 0 bases, with 9 bases spanning the gap. The CDR3 length is 15 residues. Germline assignment: CDR1 MRHNA and CDR2 SNTAGT. In DNA, the CDR3 is TGTGCCAGCAGAGACGGGAGCTCTGGGGCCAACGTCCTGACTTTC. It yields the protein CASRDGSSGANVLTF.

This clone was picked up one time. The CDR3 nucleotides are TGTGCCTGGAGCTATCCGGGACCGACAAGCTCCTACAATGAGCAGTTCTTC. Translated: CAWSYPGPTSSYNEQFF. The chain has TRBV30 and TRBJ2-1; D tentatively fits TRBD1 or TRBD2 (5 bases each). This CDR3 has 17 residues. CDR1 GTSNPN and CDR2 SVGIG come from the germline V gene (reference sequence). V lost 3 bases and J 0 bases, leaving 18 bases between the germline ends. Drawing the rest from reference TRBV30 and TRBJ2-1, the complete variable domain is SQTIHQWPATLVQPVGSPLSLECTVEGTSNPNLYWYRQAAGRGLQLLFYSVGIGQISSEVPQNLSASRPQDRQFILSSKKLLLSDSGFYLCAWSYPGPTSSYNEQFFGPGTRLTVL.

This chain uses TRBV27 with TRBJ1-3; D is undetermined. V lost 3 bases and J lost 0, with 6 bases in between. The germline CDR1 and CDR2 sequences are MNHEY and SMNVEV (reference sequence). This CDR3 region has 14 residues. The DNA of the CDR3 is TGTGCCAGCAGTTTTCAAAGCTCTGGAAACACCATATATTTT. Its protein is CASSFQSSGNTIYF.

The V and J genes are TRBV3-1 (or the pseudogene TRBV3-2) and TRBJ2-1; D is possibly TRBD1 (6 bases). Germline-derived CDR1 and CDR2 are LGHDT and YNNKEL (reference sequence). The CDR3 contains 14 residues. V dropped 6 bases and J dropped 7 bases, with 16 bases sitting between them. As DNA, the CDR3 is TGTGCCAGCAGTCCCATGCCTCAGGGGAATGAGCAGTTCTTC. Protein sequence: CASSPMPQGNEQFF.

The V call is TRBV12-5, the J call TRBJ2-1; D unresolved. This CDR3 has 13 amino acids. V dropped 2 bases and J dropped 6 bases, with 8 bases sitting between them. CDR1 and CDR2 from the germline V gene are LGHNT and FRNRAP. DNA of the CDR3: TGTGCTAGTGGTTTGTCGGCCCTCAATGAGCAGTTCTTC. This encodes CASGLSALNEQFF.

This sequence joins TRBV11-3 and TRBJ1-2; 8 bases map to TRBD1. This CDR3 region has 13 residues. Looked up from germline, CDR1 is SGHNT and CDR2 is YENEEA. Trimming removed 4 bases from V and 8 bases from J; junction bases left unmatched: 6. The CDR3 nucleotides are TGTGCCAGCAGCTCCCGGGACAGGAAAGGCTACACCTTC. It yields the protein CASSSRDRKGYTF.

This clone occurred a few times. The V and J genes are TRBV5-1 and TRBJ1-1; D ambiguous. Germline-derived CDR1 and CDR2 are SGHRS and YFSETQ. V was cut by 1 base and J by 2 bases, with 6 bases left in between. CDR3 length equals 13 residues. The CDR3 sequence is CASSLTENTEAFF. The CDR3 DNA sequence: TGCGCCAGCAGCTTGACAGAAAACACTGAAGCTTTCTTT.

The V and J genes are TRBV30 and TRBJ1-5, with D perhaps TRBD1 (5 bases). The germline CDR1 and CDR2 sequences are GTSNPN and SVGIG (reference sequence). The V gene lost 2 bases and the J gene lost 2 bases, with 10 bases spanning the gap. CDR3 length: 14 amino acids. CDR3 sequence (DNA): TGTGCCTGGAGTACAGGCGCGGGCAATCAGCCCCAGCATTTT. This encodes CAWSTGAGNQPQHF.

This chain links TRBV27 with TRBJ2-7; 7 positions agree with TRBD1. The CDR3 has 14 residues. Germline CDR1 is MNHEY and CDR2 is SMNVEV (reference sequence). The V segment lost 2 bases and the J segment 6 bases; nucleotides outside the gene matches: 7. Here the CDR3 DNA reads TGTGCCAGCAGTTTAGCCGGTGCAGGGGGCGAGCAGTACTTC. This encodes CASSLAGAGGEQYF.

The CDR3 DNA reads as TGTGCCAGCAGCACGGGACAGTGGATCGAGCAGTACTTC. Protein sequence: CASSTGQWIEQYF. This chain uses TRBV7-2 with TRBJ2-7; TRBD1 aligns across 7 bases. Losses at the gene ends were 5 bases for V and 6 bases for J; bases not matched to a gene: 7. The CDR3 has 13 residues. CDR1 and CDR2 from the germline V gene are SGHTA and FQGNSA.

This chain joins TRBV25-1 and TRBJ2-1; D not certain. The CDR3 consists of 14 residues. Germline CDR1 reads MGHDK; CDR2 reads SYGVNS. The V end was cut by 4 bases, the J end by 7 bases, with 14 bases between. The CDR3: CASSGPSKRNEQFF. The CDR3 nucleotides read TGTGCCAGCAGTGGCCCCTCTAAGAGGAATGAGCAGTTCTTC. The full variable domain, rest sourced from reference TRBV25-1 and TRBJ2-1, is EADIYQTPRYLVIGTGKKITLECSQTMGHDKMYWYQQDPGMELHLIHYSYGVNSTEKGDLSSESTVSRIRTEHFPLTLESARPSHTSQYLCASSGPSKRNEQFFGPGTRLTVL.

This clone was picked up a small number of times. This rearrangement joins TRBV25-1 to TRBJ2-7, with a tentative D call TRBD1 (5 bases). Germline V CDR1 and CDR2: MGHDK, SYGVNS. CDR3 size: 15 residues. V was clipped by 1 base and J by 2 bases, with 12 bases between them. The CDR3 region has the DNA TGTGCCAGCAGTGAATCCTGGGCAGGGACCTACGAGCAGTACTTC. This codes for CASSESWAGTYEQYF.

The chain uses TRBV10-3 and TRBJ2-7; 9 nucleotides align to TRBD2. Germline CDR1 ENHRY, CDR2 SYGVKD. This CDR3 comprises 12 residues. Written as DNA, the CDR3 is TGTGCGGCGGGGGGGGCGCTGGACGAGCAGTACTTC. This gives the protein CAAGGALDEQYF.

CDR3 bases: TGTGCCAGCAGCCAGACACGGACTAGCGGCCACAATAGGCAGTTCTTC. Its protein is CASSQTRTSGHNRQFF. The chain is built from TRBV3-1 (or the pseudogene TRBV3-2) and TRBJ2-1; TRBD2 matches 10 bases. Per the germline V gene, CDR1 is LGHDT and CDR2 is YNNKEL (reference sequence). The V gene end was trimmed by 3 bases and the J gene end by 12 bases; junction bases not matched to a gene: 14. This CDR3 contains 16 residues.

There are a few counts of this clone. The gene calls are TRBV4-1 and TRBJ1-6; perhaps TRBD1 as D (5 bases). Germline CDR1 reads MGHRA; CDR2 reads YSYEKL. CDR3 length: 15 residues. V shed 4 bases and J shed 8 bases, with 15 bases lying between them. CDR3 residues: CASSPGAALDSPLHF. CDR3 DNA sequence: TGCGCCAGCAGCCCCGGGGCAGCCTTGGATTCACCCCTCCACTTT.

This CDR3 is CASSLSQKETQYF. CDR3 in DNA: TGTGCCAGCAGTTTGTCGCAGAAAGAGACCCAGTACTTC. J is TRBJ2-5 and V is TRBV27; D is ambiguous. This CDR3 is built from 13 residues. Germline-derived CDR1 and CDR2 are MNHEY and SMNVEV (reference sequence). The ends were cut back, 3 bases at V and 3 bases at J, with 8 bases in the middle.

The chain has TRBV12-3 or TRBV12-4 and TRBJ1-1; D is ambiguous. V lost 3 bases and J lost 1, with 6 bases in between. This CDR3 has 13 amino acids. The DNA for the CDR3 is TGTGCCAGCAGTTTGACACAGAACACTGAAGCTTTCTTT. The encoded protein is CASSLTQNTEAFF.

The rearrangement uses TRBV19 and TRBJ2-1; D is ambiguous. Between the trimmed V and J ends, which lost 0 bases and 8 bases, there was a span of 5 bases. Germline V gene sequence: CDR1 LNHDA, CDR2 SQIVND (reference sequence). The CDR3 is 12 residues long. The CDR3 here is CASSIDNHEQFF. CDR3 in DNA: TGTGCCAGTAGTATAGATAACCATGAGCAGTTCTTC.

This sequence joins TRBV6-6 and TRBJ2-1; 10 positions match TRBD1. J lost 13 bases, V lost 7 bases, and 13 bases had no gene match. Germline values: CDR1 MNHNY, CDR2 SVGAGI (reference sequence). The CDR3 has 14 residues. The CDR3 here is CASTGTGDGWAQFF. CDR3 sequence (DNA): TGTGCCAGCACCGGGACAGGGGATGGCTGGGCCCAGTTCTTC.

The rearrangement joins TRBV14 to TRBJ1-1; D uncertain. The CDR3 has 14 residues. V lost 0 bases and J lost 10, with 15 bases in between. The germline CDR1 and CDR2 sequences are SGHDN and FVKESK. The CDR3 DNA reads as TGTGCCAGCAGCCAAGAAGTTTCGATCGGTGGAGCTTTCTTT. Its protein product is CASSQEVSIGGAFF.

V usage is TRBV7-2 and J usage is TRBJ2-3; D is perhaps TRBD2 (7 bases). The length of the CDR3 is 17 residues. V shed 1 base and J shed 0 bases, with 14 bases lying between them. Germline V gene data show CDR1 as SGHTA and CDR2 as FQGNSA. The CDR3 DNA reads TGTGCCAGCAGCTTAGGGGGGGGCGAGGGGAGCACAGATACGCAGTATTTT. This codes for CASSLGGGEGSTDTQYF.

In this sample, this clone turned up once. The genes are TRBV19 and TRBJ2-3, with TRBD2 identical over 14 bases. Germline V gives CDR1 LNHDA, CDR2 SQIVND (reference sequence). The CDR3 covers 18 residues. The trim removed 5 bases at V and 0 bases at J, leaving 7 bases unmatched. The CDR3 DNA follows: TGTGCCAGTAGTCCGGGACTAGCGGGAGAGGGGAGCACAGATACGCAGTATTTT. This gives the protein CASSPGLAGEGSTDTQYF. Looking up the rest from reference TRBV19 and TRBJ2-3 gives the full variable domain: DGGITQSPKYLFRKEGQNVTLSCEQNLNHDAMYWYRQDPGQGLRLIYYSQIVNDFQKGDIAEGYSVSREKKESFPLTVTSAQKNPTAFYLCASSPGLAGEGSTDTQYFGPGTRLTVL.

This chain connects TRBV5-4 to TRBJ2-3; D is uncertain. V was shortened by 0 bases and J by 6 bases, with 11 bases between the two germline ends. This CDR3 contains 14 residues. Germline V CDR1 and CDR2: SGHNT, YYREEE (reference sequence). CDR3 nucleotide sequence: TGTGCCAGCAGCTTGGCTGTAGTCCCCGATACGCAGTATTTT. Translating it yields CASSLAVVPDTQYF.

The chain is built from TRBV27 and TRBJ1-1; D uncertain. This CDR3 contains 15 residues. The V end was cut by 0 bases, the J end by 0 bases, with 8 bases between. Germline CDR1 and CDR2: MNHEY and SMNVEV (reference sequence). The CDR3 DNA reads TGTGCCAGCAGTTTATCACCGCGGATGAACACTGAAGCTTTCTTT. Encoded protein: CASSLSPRMNTEAFF.

The gene calls are TRBV5-5 and TRBJ1-4; 11 bases match TRBD1. CDR3 length equals 17 residues. J was trimmed by 4 bases and V by 0 bases; bases with no gene match: 5. The V gene's germline CDR1 is SGHKS and CDR2 YYEKEE (reference sequence). Here the CDR3 reads CASSLGTGGRGNEKLFF. The CDR3 DNA sequence: TGTGCCAGCAGCTTGGGGACAGGGGGCCGGGGTAATGAAAAACTGTTTTTT.

The V gene is TRBV27, the J gene TRBJ2-7; D might be TRBD2 (5 bases). CDR1 is MNHEY and CDR2 is SMNVEV in the germline V gene (reference sequence). The CDR3 consists of 13 residues. Between the trimmed V and J ends, which lost 6 bases and 3 bases, there was a span of 12 bases. CDR3 nucleotides: TGTGCCAGCAGCCCAGGACTGCTCTACGAGCAGTACTTC. Protein sequence: CASSPGLLYEQYF.

The rearrangement joins TRBV6-4 to TRBJ1-5; possibly TRBD1 for D (6 bases). Germline V gene data show CDR1 as MRHNA and CDR2 as SNTAGT. Trimming removed 3 bases from V and 7 bases from J, with 16 bases in between. The CDR3 covers 15 residues. As DNA, the CDR3 is TGTGCCAGCAGTGAGCATATAGGGGGTGGGCAGCCCCAGCATTTT. This gives the protein CASSEHIGGGQPQHF.

V usage is TRBV5-4 and J usage is TRBJ2-3, with a possible D match to TRBD2 (5 bases). The V and J ends lost 4 bases and 0 bases respectively, with 15 bases between them. From germline, CDR1 is SGHNT and CDR2 YYREEE (reference sequence). The CDR3 has 16 amino acids. Here the CDR3 reads CASSAAPRVSTDTQYF. The DNA for the CDR3 is TGTGCCAGCAGCGCGGCGCCGAGGGTTAGCACAGATACGCAGTATTTT.